The 28 T cell receptor beta chains listed next were all sequenced from one sample in a study of response to subunit inactivated influenza vaccine. TCRdb re-called the RT-PCR reads through MiXCR, storing one row per CDR3 protein. The sample holds fewer than 600,000 distinct CDR3 sequences, more than 7% seen once. This specimen was PBMCs from blood, taken around 25 months after vaccination. The source of these receptors is a man in his fifties or sixties who received an inactivated influenza vaccine.

This chain links TRBV30 with TRBJ1-5; no clear D. V was pared by 0 bases and J by 3 bases, with 6 bases between. The CDR3 runs to 13 residues. Germline V gene sequence: CDR1 GTSNPN, CDR2 SVGIG (reference sequence). CDR3 nucleotide sequence: TGTGCCTGGAGTGTCTCCTACAATCAGCCCCAGCATTTT. Translating it yields CAWSVSYNQPQHF.

The V and J genes are TRBV2 and TRBJ1-3; D is undetermined. Per the germline V gene, CDR1 is SNHLY and CDR2 is FYNNEI. V lost 6 bases and J 4 bases, leaving 19 bases between the germline ends. The CDR3 length is 16 residues. This CDR3 reads CASSGVRRHIGNTIYF. The CDR3 bases are TGTGCCAGCAGCGGCGTTCGGAGGCATATAGGAAACACCATATATTTT.

This clonotype appeared many times. The rearrangement joins TRBV7-6 to TRBJ2-5, with D unresolved. Germline lookup yields CDR1 SGHVS and CDR2 FNYEAQ. V was cut by 1 base and J by 4 bases, with 10 bases left in between. The CDR3 spans 14 residues. CDR3 residues: CASSLVLFGETQYF. Written as DNA, the CDR3 is TGTGCCAGCAGCTTAGTTCTGTTTGGAGAGACCCAGTACTTC.

There are a few counts of this clonotype. The chain has TRBV11-3 and TRBJ2-2; a weak D match, TRBD1 (6 bases). Trimming cost V 6 bases and J 1 base, with 9 bases left between them. The CDR3 loop spans 14 amino acids. The germline V gene encodes CDR1 SGHNT and CDR2 YENEEA. The CDR3 spells CASRTQGNTGELFF. The CDR3 DNA reads TGTGCCAGCAGGACACAGGGGAACACCGGGGAGCTGTTTTTT.

This clonotype has a count of ten or more. The chain is built from TRBV6-1 and TRBJ1-2, with a tentative D call TRBD1 (5 bases). V was trimmed by 4 bases and J by 2 bases, leaving 11 bases between them. The CDR3 is 14 residues long. From germline, CDR1 is MNHNS and CDR2 SASEGT. CDR3 in DNA: TGTGCCAGCAGTGGTTCGACAGCGAACTATGGCTACACCTTC. Its protein product is CASSGSTANYGYTF.

This clonotype was found a few times. The chain links TRBV5-1 to TRBJ2-1; D gene unclear. The CDR3 contains 16 residues. Germline values: CDR1 SGHRS, CDR2 YFSETQ. Trimming pared 3 bases from V and 0 bases from J, leaving 13 bases between. CDR3 loop: CASSSEPASSYNEQFF. In nucleotides, the CDR3 is TGCGCCAGCAGCTCTGAGCCGGCCAGCTCCTACAATGAGCAGTTCTTC.

CDR3 sequence: CASSKDRARTDTQYF. CDR3 bases: TGTGCCAGCTCTAAAGACAGGGCGAGGACAGATACGCAGTATTTT. The rearrangement uses TRBV18 and TRBJ2-3, with 7 nucleotides matching TRBD1. V was clipped by 6 bases and J by 3 bases; unmatched bases: 9. This CDR3 spans 15 amino acids. Germline V gene data show CDR1 as KGHSH and CDR2 as LQKENI.

V usage is TRBV20-1 and J usage is TRBJ2-7; 11 bases line up with TRBD2. CDR3 length: 13 residues. CDR1 DFQATT and CDR2 SNEGSKA come from the germline V gene (reference sequence). Trimming at V came to 4 bases and at J to 7 bases, leaving 6 bases not matched to a gene. The CDR3 here is CSATLAGAGEQYF. DNA of the CDR3: TGCAGTGCTACACTAGCGGGAGCGGGTGAGCAGTACTTC.

This clonotype was seen more than once but under ten times. The genes are TRBV28 and TRBJ2-5; tentative D call: TRBD2 (6 bases). CDR1 and CDR2 (germline): MDHEN, SYDVKM. Deletions cut 7 bases from V and 0 bases from J, with 15 bases between. CDR3 length: 15 residues. CDR3 region: CASTLPGRYQETQYF. CDR3 sequence (DNA): TGTGCCAGCACCCTGCCAGGGAGGTACCAAGAGACCCAGTACTTC.

At least ten counts were recorded for this clonotype. The rearrangement links TRBV20-1 to TRBJ2-1; 9 positions agree with TRBD2. Germline V CDR1 and CDR2: DFQATT, SNEGSKA (reference sequence). J was trimmed by 7 bases and V by 5 bases; bases with no gene match: 12. CDR3 size: 15 residues. The CDR3 DNA sequence: TGCAGTGCTTCCCTCCTCAGCGGGGGGAAGAATGAGCAGTTCTTC. Translating it yields CSASLLSGGKNEQFF.

This clonotype was counted only a few times. This chain joins TRBV20-1 and TRBJ2-1; a weak D match, TRBD2 (6 bases). Germline CDR1 and CDR2: DFQATT and SNEGSKA (reference sequence). This CDR3 is built from 15 residues. V dropped 1 base and J dropped 3 bases, with 13 bases sitting between them. CDR3 nucleotides: TGCAGTGCTAGAGGCGGCGGGAAGGGCTACAATGAGCAGTTCTTC. Residues: CSARGGGKGYNEQFF.

In its sample, this clonotype was seen a few times. V and J are TRBV29-1 and TRBJ1-4, with D perhaps TRBD1 (5 bases). The CDR3 extends over 15 amino acids. V was clipped by 1 base and J by 7 bases, with 16 bases between them. The germline gives CDR1 SQVTM, CDR2 ANQGSEA. CDR3 in DNA: TGCAGCGTTGAAGGTCCGGGACCCAGGAGTGAAAAACTGTTTTTT. It encodes CSVEGPGPRSEKLFF.

This clonotype came up a few times. The rearrangement joins TRBV5-5 to TRBJ1-5; 9 bases align to TRBD1. Germline trimming cut 4 bases from V and 0 bases from J; bases unmatched to any gene: 5. The length of the CDR3 is 16 residues. The germline V gene encodes CDR1 SGHKS and CDR2 YYEKEE (reference sequence). CDR3 sequence reads: CASSPGQGISNQPQHF. The CDR3 DNA sequence: TGTGCCAGCAGCCCGGGACAGGGAATTAGCAATCAGCCCCAGCATTTT. The full variable domain, completed using reference TRBV5-5 and TRBJ1-5, is DAGVTQSPTHLIKTRGQQVTLRCSPISGHKSVSWYQQVLGQGPQFIFQYYEKEERGRGNFPDRFSARQFPNYSSELNVNALLLGDSALYLCASSPGQGISNQPQHFGDGTRLSIL.

This clonotype was seen repeatedly, ten times or more. The chain's CDR3 is CASSVGGRAYNEQFF. CDR3 in DNA: TGTGCCAGCAGCGTAGGCGGGAGGGCCTACAATGAGCAGTTCTTC. J is TRBJ2-1 and V is TRBV9; 9 positions agree with TRBD2. Germline CDR1 is SGDLS and CDR2 is YYNGEE. The CDR3 has 15 amino acids. Trimming removed 0 bases from V and 2 bases from J; junction bases left unmatched: 0.

This clonotype was seen repeatedly, ten times or more. This chain connects TRBV20-1 to TRBJ2-2; either TRBD1 or TRBD2 may supply D (5 bases each). Trimming shortened V by 3 bases and J by 1 base, and 9 bases separated the two germline ends. This CDR3 is built from 14 residues. CDR1 is DFQATT, CDR2 SNEGSKA, per germline (reference sequence). CDR3 DNA sequence: TGCAGTGCTAGGGGTGGGGGGAACACCGGGGAGCTGTTTTTT. It codes for CSARGGGNTGELFF.

The chain links TRBV20-1 to TRBJ1-4; the match to TRBD1 covers 7 bases. Unmatched junction bases numbered 10, after V lost 6 bases and J lost 6 bases. Germline V gene lookup returns CDR1 DFQATT and CDR2 SNEGSKA (reference sequence). This CDR3 spans 14 amino acids. CDR3 bases: TGCAGTGCCTATCCCCCAGGGGGATATGAAAAACTGTTTTTT. It yields the protein CSAYPPGGYEKLFF.

This clonotype showed up many times. The V gene is TRBV12-3 or TRBV12-4, the J gene TRBJ2-4; 8 bases fit TRBD1. V shed 3 bases, J shed 3 bases, and the junction held 7 bases outside the gene matches. The CDR3 runs 16 residues. The CDR3 loop is CASSLGQVLGKNIQYF. In DNA form, the CDR3 reads TGTGCCAGCAGTTTGGGACAGGTGCTCGGCAAAAACATTCAGTACTTC.

The sample holds a few counts of this clonotype. This chain joins TRBV28 and TRBJ2-7; a possible D gene is TRBD1 (5 bases). The CDR3 is 13 residues long. Germline CDR1 MDHEN, CDR2 SYDVKM. The V and J ends lost 10 bases and 3 bases respectively, with 16 bases between them. The CDR3 here is CATMAGLIYEQYF. The DNA for the CDR3 is TGTGCCACCATGGCAGGGTTAATCTACGAGCAGTACTTC.

This clonotype was recorded many times. The chain uses TRBV20-1 and TRBJ2-7; TRBD1 matches at 7 bases. The CDR3 totals 14 residues. J lost 3 bases, V lost 5 bases, and 10 bases had no gene match. Germline V gives CDR1 DFQATT, CDR2 SNEGSKA (reference sequence). CDR3 nucleotide sequence: TGCAGTGCTCGTATAACGGGACAGCTCTACGAGCAGTACTTC. Protein product: CSARITGQLYEQYF.

This clonotype was seen repeatedly, ten times or more. The chain has TRBV6-2 or TRBV6-3 and TRBJ1-5; D unresolved. The V end was cut by 8 bases, the J end by 0 bases, with 8 bases between. CDR3 length: 13 amino acids. CDR1 is MNHEY, CDR2 SVGEGT, per germline. CDR3 coding DNA: TGTGCCAGCTTGGGGTATAGCAATCAGCCCCAGCATTTT. Translated: CASLGYSNQPQHF.

This clonotype was detected only a few times. The genes are TRBV2 and TRBJ2-1; the match to TRBD2 covers 11 bases. This CDR3 comprises 16 residues. Germline CDR1 and CDR2: SNHLY and FYNNEI. With 6 bases clipped from V and 5 bases from J, the junction kept 9 bases outside the gene matches. CDR3 nucleotide sequence: TGTGCCAGCAGAGACCTAGCGGGAGGCGTAAACAATGAGCAGTTCTTC. Protein product: CASRDLAGGVNNEQFF.

The J gene is TRBJ2-2, the V gene TRBV7-8; perhaps TRBD1 as D (5 bases). The CDR3 extends over 17 amino acids. Germline V lookup: CDR1 SGHVS, CDR2 FQNEAQ. V was cut by 5 bases and J by 4 bases, with 20 bases left in between. CDR3 protein: CASSLRVGQGSTGELFF. CDR3 DNA sequence: TGTGCCAGCAGCCTCCGAGTAGGGCAGGGCAGCACCGGGGAGCTGTTTTTT.

This clonotype occurred many times. The J gene is TRBJ2-3, the V gene TRBV4-2; 8 nucleotides agree with TRBD2. Germline CDR1 reads LGHNA; CDR2 reads YNFKEQ. The ends lost 0 bases at V and 1 base at J; junction bases unmatched: 3. The CDR3 has 16 residues. CDR3 region: CASSQELAVRTDTQYF. The CDR3 DNA reads TGTGCCAGCAGCCAAGAACTAGCGGTCCGCACAGATACGCAGTATTTT.

This clonotype was observed a few times. The rearrangement joins TRBV5-1 to TRBJ2-7; D not resolved. Trimming pared 4 bases from V and 6 bases from J, leaving 11 bases between. This CDR3 has 12 amino acids. Germline V gene lookup returns CDR1 SGHRS and CDR2 YFSETQ. DNA of the CDR3: TGCGCCAGCAGCCCGGGCTTGGTCGAGCAGTACTTC. Translating it yields CASSPGLVEQYF.

The table lists this clonotype with a few counts. The chain employs TRBV9 and TRBJ2-3; D gene uncertain. Trimming cost V 6 bases and J 0 bases, with 11 bases left between them. From germline, CDR1 is SGDLS and CDR2 YYNGEE. This CDR3 has 14 amino acids. This CDR3 is CASTPQTSTDTQYF. The CDR3 nucleotides are TGTGCCAGCACCCCGCAGACTAGCACAGATACGCAGTATTTT.

J is TRBJ2-1 and V is TRBV6-2 or TRBV6-3, with D unresolved. The V gene's germline CDR1 is MNHEY and CDR2 SVGEGT. Trimming took 6 bases from V and 2 from J, leaving 11 bases between them. The CDR3 consists of 14 residues. The CDR3, as DNA: TGTGCCAGCAGCCAGGACGGCCCCTACAATGAGCAGTTCTTC. Its protein product is CASSQDGPYNEQFF.

This clonotype was counted only a few times. The chain recombines TRBV7-9 with TRBJ2-7; D assignment may be TRBD1 or TRBD2 (5 bases each). The CDR3 extends over 17 amino acids. Germline CDR1 reads SEHNR; CDR2 reads FQNEAQ (reference sequence). Trimming left V 4 bases short and J 1 base short, with 20 bases between. The CDR3 DNA follows: TGTGCCAGCAGCTCGAATACGGGACCCCATATTTCCTACGAGCAGTACTTC. It codes for CASSSNTGPHISYEQYF.

This chain links TRBV10-2 with TRBJ2-7; 8 bases align to TRBD2. The ends lost 8 bases at V and 6 bases at J; junction bases unmatched: 9. The CDR3 consists of 13 residues. Germline loops: CDR1 WSHSY, CDR2 SAAADI. CDR3 in amino acids: CASGGLESSEQYF. The CDR3, as DNA: TGCGCCAGCGGGGGACTAGAGTCGAGCGAGCAGTACTTC.